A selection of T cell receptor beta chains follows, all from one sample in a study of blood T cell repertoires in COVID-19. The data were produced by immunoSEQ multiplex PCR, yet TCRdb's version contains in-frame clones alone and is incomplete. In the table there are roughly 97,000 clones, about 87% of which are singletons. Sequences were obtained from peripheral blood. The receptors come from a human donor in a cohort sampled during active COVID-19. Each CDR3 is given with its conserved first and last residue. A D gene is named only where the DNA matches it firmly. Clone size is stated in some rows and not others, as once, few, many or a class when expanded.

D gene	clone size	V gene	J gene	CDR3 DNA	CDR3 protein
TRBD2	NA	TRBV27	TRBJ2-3	TGTGCCAGCAGTTTCTTAGGAGCGGGGGGATATTTCACAGATACGCAGTATTTT	CASSFLGAGGYFTDTQYF
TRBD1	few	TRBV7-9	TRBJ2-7	TGTGCCAGCGGTCGGGACAGGGGGCCCTACGAGCAGTACTTC	CASGRDRGPYEQYF
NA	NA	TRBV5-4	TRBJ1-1	TGTGCCAGCAGCTCGCCCGGGGTTCGAGAAGCTTTCTTT	CASSSPGVREAFF
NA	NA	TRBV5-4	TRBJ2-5	TGTGCCAGCAGCTTGGGCAGGGCCAGAGAGACCCAGTACTTC	CASSLGRARETQYF
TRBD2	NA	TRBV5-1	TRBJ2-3	TGCGCCAGCAGCACTAGCGGGATTTCGGCAGATACGCAGTATTTT	CASSTSGISADTQYF
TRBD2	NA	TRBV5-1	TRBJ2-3	TGCGCCAGCAGCTTGGGCGGGAGTTCGACAGATACGCAGTATTTT	CASSLGGSSTDTQYF
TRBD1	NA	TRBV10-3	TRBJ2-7	TGTGCCATCAGTGACCTAGGACAGGGCTCCTACGAGCAGTACTTC	CAISDLGQGSYEQYF
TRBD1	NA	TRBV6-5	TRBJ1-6	TGTGCCAGCAGTTACACCGGACAGGCCGGCCGAATCCCCCTCCACTTT	CASSYTGQAGRIPLHF
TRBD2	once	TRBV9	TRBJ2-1	TGTGCCAGCAGCACAACGACTAGCGGGAGGTCCTACAATGAGCAGTTCTTC	CASSTTTSGRSYNEQFF
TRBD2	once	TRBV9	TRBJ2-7	TGTGCCAGCTCCCTAGTCGGGGGGGAGCAGTACTTC	CASSLVGGEQYF
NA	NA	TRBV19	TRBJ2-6	TGTGCCTCCGAACCCTGGCTTACTGGGGCCAACGTCCTGACTTTC	CASEPWLTGANVLTF
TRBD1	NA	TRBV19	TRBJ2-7	TGTGCCAGTAGTATTAACCGACAGGGACACTACGAGCAGTACTTC	CASSINRQGHYEQYF
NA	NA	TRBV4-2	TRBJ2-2	TGTGCCAGCAGCCAAGAAAACGGGTTTCCCGGGGAGCTGTTTTTT	CASSQENGFPGELFF
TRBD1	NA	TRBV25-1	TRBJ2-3	TGTGCCAGCAGTGTACAGGGGCCCAGCACAGATACGCAGTATTTT	CASSVQGPSTDTQYF
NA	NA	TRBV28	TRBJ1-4	TGTGCCAGCAAGTCCCGGAGCACTGACAGCTTAATTATCGAAAAACTGTTTTTT	CASKSRSTDSLIIEKLFF
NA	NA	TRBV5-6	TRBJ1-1	TGTGCCAGCAGCTTAAGAGGGATGACTGAAGCTTTCTTT	CASSLRGMTEAFF
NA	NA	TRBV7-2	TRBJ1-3	TGTGCCAGCAGCATTGGATCAGGGAACACAGGAAACACCATATATTTT	CASSIGSGNTGNTIYF
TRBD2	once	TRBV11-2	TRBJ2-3	TGTGCCAGCAGCTTTAGCGGGAGTAGGCCAGATACGCAGTATTTT	CASSFSGSRPDTQYF
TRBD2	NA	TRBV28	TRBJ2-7	TGTGCCAGTCGACTAGCAACCTCCTACGAGCAGTACTTC	CASRLATSYEQYF
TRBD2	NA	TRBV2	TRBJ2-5	TGTGCCAGCATAACTAGCGGGAATCCACAGACCCAGTACTTC	CASITSGNPQTQYF
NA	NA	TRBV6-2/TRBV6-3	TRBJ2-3	TGTGCCAGCAGCCGTTTTCACGGGGGCACAGATACGCAGTATTTT	CASSRFHGGTDTQYF
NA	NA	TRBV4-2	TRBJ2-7	TGTGCCAGCAGCTCTATGAGTAGCGAGCAGTACTTC	CASSSMSSEQYF
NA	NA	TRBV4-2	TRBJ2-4	TGTGCCAGCAGCCAAGATCTAGGTCTCGCAGGGGACATTCAGTACTTC	CASSQDLGLAGDIQYF
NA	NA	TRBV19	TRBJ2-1	TGTGCCAGTAGCGGGGTTAAGCAGTTCTTC	CASSGVKQFF
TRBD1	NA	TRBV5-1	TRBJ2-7	TGCGCCAGCAGCTTGTCCCCTACCGGGACAGGGGGAGAGCAGTACTTC	CASSLSPTGTGGEQYF
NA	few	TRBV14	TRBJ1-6	TGTGCCAGCAGCCGAACAGACAAGGGGGATTCACCCCTCCACTTT	CASSRTDKGDSPLHF
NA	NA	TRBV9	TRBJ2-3	TGTGCCAGCAGCGTATCGTGGGCCACAGATACGCAGTATTTT	CASSVSWATDTQYF
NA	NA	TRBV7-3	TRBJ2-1	TGTGCCAGCAGCGGGACCGGGACACCATCTTACAATGAGCAGTTCTTC	CASSGTGTPSYNEQFF
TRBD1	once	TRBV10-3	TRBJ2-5	TGTGCCATCGGACAGGGTGGTGACATAGAGACCCAGTACTTC	CAIGQGGDIETQYF
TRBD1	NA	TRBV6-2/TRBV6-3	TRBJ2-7	TGTGCCAGCAGTTTCCTGGAAACAGGGGCCTCCCTCGACGAGCAGTACTTC	CASSFLETGASLDEQYF
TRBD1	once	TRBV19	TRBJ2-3	TGTGCCTCGACCCGTGACGGACAGGGATCCTATACGCAGTATTTT	CASTRDGQGSYTQYF